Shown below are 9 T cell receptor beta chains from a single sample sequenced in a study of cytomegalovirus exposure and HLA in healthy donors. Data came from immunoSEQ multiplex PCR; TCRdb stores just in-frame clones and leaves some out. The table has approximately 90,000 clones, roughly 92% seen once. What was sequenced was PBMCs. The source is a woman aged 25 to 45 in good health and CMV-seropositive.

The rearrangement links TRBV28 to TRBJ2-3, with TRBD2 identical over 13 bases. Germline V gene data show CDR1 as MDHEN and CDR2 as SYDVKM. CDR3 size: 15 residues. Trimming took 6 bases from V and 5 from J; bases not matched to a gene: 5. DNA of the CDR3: TGTGCCAGCAGGCGGACTAGCGGGAGAGGAGATACGCAGTATTTT. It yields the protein CASRRTSGRGDTQYF.

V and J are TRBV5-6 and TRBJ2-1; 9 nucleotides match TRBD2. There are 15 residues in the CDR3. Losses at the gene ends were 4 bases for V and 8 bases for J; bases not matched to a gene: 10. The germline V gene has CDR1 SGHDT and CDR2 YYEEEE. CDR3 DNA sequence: TGTGCCAGCAGCGTTCCGGGACTAGCTTCTCATGAGCAGTTCTTC. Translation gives CASSVPGLASHEQFF.

This CDR3 is CASSPSGRGDTQYF. In nucleotides, the CDR3 is TGTGCCAGCAGCCCTAGCGGGAGAGGAGATACGCAGTATTTT. The V call is TRBV11-3, the J call TRBJ2-3, with 10 bases aligning to TRBD2. This CDR3 region has 14 residues. Germline-derived CDR1 and CDR2 are SGHNT and YENEEA. V shed 5 bases, J shed 5 bases, and the junction held 4 bases outside the gene matches.

CDR3 sequence reads: CSAFDRNTEAFF. In DNA form, the CDR3 reads TGCAGCGCATTTGACAGGAACACTGAAGCTTTCTTT. The J gene is TRBJ1-1, the V gene TRBV29-1, with TRBD1 as a possible D gene (5 bases). V was cut by 7 bases and J by 1 base, with 10 bases left in between. The CDR3 length is 12 residues. Germline V gene sequence: CDR1 SQVTM, CDR2 ANQGSEA.

DNA of the CDR3: TGCGCCAGCAGCTCCCTCCTCCAAGAGACCCAGTACTTC. It specifies CASSSLLQETQYF. The chain couples TRBV5-1 to TRBJ2-5; unclear D gene. The CDR3 is 13 residues long. Trimming took 3 bases from V and 1 from J, leaving 7 bases between them. CDR1 and CDR2 from the germline V gene are SGHRS and YFSETQ.

CDR3 coding DNA: TGTGCCAGCAGCGTCGCAGGGCACATGAACACTGAAGCTTTCTTT. It specifies CASSVAGHMNTEAFF. This chain connects TRBV4-2 to TRBJ1-1; D may be TRBD1 (5 bases). The CDR3 runs to 15 residues. CDR1 and CDR2 from the germline V gene are LGHNA and YNFKEQ. The germline V and J ends were trimmed by 5 bases and 0 bases, with 13 bases remaining between them.

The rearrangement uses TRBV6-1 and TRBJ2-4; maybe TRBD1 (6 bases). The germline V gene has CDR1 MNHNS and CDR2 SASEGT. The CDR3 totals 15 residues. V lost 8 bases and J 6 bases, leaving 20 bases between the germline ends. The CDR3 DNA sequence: TGTGCCAGCGGGTCAGGGGCAGTGAGAAGAAACATTCAGTACTTC. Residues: CASGSGAVRRNIQYF.

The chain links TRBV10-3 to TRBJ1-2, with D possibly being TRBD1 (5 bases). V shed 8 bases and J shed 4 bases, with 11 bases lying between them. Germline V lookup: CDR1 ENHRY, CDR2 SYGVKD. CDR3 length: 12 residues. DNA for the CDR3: TGTGCCATCTCGAGACAGTCCTATGGCTACACCTTC. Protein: CAISRQSYGYTF.

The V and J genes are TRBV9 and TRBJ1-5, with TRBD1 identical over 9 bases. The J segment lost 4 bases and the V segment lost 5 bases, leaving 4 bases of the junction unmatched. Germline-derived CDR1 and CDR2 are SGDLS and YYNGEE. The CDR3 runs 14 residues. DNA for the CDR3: TGTGCCAGCAGTTCCGGGACAGGGAATCAGCCCCAGCATTTT. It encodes CASSSGTGNQPQHF.